The sequence of this T cell receptor beta chain was determined in a study of blood T cell repertoires in COVID-19 (TCRdb year 2020). Regarding the research as a whole: Samples covering the acute and convalescent phases of COVID-19 were provided by collaborators in the United States, Italy and Spain. The prospective study material was composed of cDNA or gDNA derived from T cells, B-cell-depleted T cells, or PBMCs. Subjects who had been exposed to COVID-19, were actively infected with it, or had recovered from it provided the deeply sampled blood TCRbeta repertoires that made up the dataset. A freely available public database, intended as a resource for researchers studying the immune response to SARS-CoV-2, is where the repertoires were released. Samples were obtained from the ongoing ImmuneRACE study (first 160 participants) and from about 1,300 subjects provided by 6 global collaborators. A de-identified subject ID, COVID-19 status, age in years and sex were almost always included in the sample metadata. Where HLA class I and class II types were available, the types were taken from metadata supplied by the sample provider, not from assay-based typing.

Trimming leaves V shorter by 4 bases and J shorter by 3 bases, with the junction holding 9 bases beyond the gene matches. The CDR1 and CDR2 encoded by the germline V gene (reference sequence) are SGHKS and YYEKEE. The CDR3 covers 15 residues, taking in both the cysteine and the phenylalanine. Only the CDR3 portion is preserved as DNA: 45 bases, with reading frame beginning at the first base. TCRbeta CDR3 regions were amplified from genomic DNA using the immunoSEQ Assay, a bias-controlled multiplex PCR. Under the source paper's analysis protocol: Within the assay, amplification of reference gene primers was used to estimate how many nucleated cells each sample contained. Sequence reads were collapsed and filtered to measure the absolute abundance of every unique TCRbeta CDR3 rearrangement. Productive Simpson clonality was computed per sample as the square root of Simpson's diversity index over productive rearrangements. What TCRdb holds here is the immuneACCESS table cut down to in-frame rearrangements. Part of the clones is not present; checked against another copy, under half of the missing clones reflect an unresolved V gene, and the others are unexplained. For V, J and clone size, that table is used; D and trimming come from the DNA. A total of around 200,000 clones appear in this sample, about 88% of them only once. The top ten hold 1.9% of the sample.

The study at large found these results: How much clinical and demographic metadata was included differed by source and by participant, and the metadata was provided uncurated.

Each collaborating institution followed its own protocols to collect whole blood in K2EDTA tubes. For TCRbeta analysis, collaborator samples were shipped as frozen whole blood, as isolated PBMCs, or as DNA extracted from either sample type. As to this clone: No antigen is known for it. No base qualities exist here, and no much larger clone lies one base off it.

Sequencing was carried out using peripheral blood. This TCR came from a man aged 35 to 55 with active or convalescent COVID-19. Rearrangement joined TRBV5-5 to TRBJ1-2, with 7 bases matching TRBD1. The nucleotide sequence is given as TGTGCCAGCAGCGTCACAGGGGTGGCGGACTATGGCTACACCTTC. It specifies CASSVTGVADYGYTF.